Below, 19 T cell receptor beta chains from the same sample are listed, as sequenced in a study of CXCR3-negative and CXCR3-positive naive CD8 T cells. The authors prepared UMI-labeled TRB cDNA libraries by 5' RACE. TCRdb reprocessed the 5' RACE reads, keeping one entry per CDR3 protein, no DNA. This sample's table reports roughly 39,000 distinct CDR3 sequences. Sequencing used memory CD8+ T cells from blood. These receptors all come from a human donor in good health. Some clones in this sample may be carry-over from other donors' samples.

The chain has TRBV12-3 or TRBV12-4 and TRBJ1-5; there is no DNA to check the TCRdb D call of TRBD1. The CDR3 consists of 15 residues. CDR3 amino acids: CASSSVPRGRQPQHF.

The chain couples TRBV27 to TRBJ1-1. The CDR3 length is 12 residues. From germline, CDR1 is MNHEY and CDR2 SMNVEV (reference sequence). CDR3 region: CASSSGGTEAFF.

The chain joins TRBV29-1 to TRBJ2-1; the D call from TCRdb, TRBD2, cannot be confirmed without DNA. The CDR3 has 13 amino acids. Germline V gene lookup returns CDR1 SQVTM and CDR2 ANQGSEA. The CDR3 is CSVATSGYNEQFF.

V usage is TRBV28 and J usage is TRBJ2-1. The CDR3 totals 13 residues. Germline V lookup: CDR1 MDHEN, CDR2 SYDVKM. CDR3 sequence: CASSFTPQPEQFF.

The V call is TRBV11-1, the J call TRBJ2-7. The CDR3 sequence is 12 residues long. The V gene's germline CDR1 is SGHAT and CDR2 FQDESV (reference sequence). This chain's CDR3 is CASSLANYEQYF.

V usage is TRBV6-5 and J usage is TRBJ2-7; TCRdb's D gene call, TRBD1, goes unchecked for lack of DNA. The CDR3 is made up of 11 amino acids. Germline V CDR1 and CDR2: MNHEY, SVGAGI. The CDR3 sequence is CASRGDYEQYF.

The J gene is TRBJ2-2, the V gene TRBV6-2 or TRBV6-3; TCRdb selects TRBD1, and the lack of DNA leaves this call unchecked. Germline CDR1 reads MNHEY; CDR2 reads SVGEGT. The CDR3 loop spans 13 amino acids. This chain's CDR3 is CASRTGDTGELFF.

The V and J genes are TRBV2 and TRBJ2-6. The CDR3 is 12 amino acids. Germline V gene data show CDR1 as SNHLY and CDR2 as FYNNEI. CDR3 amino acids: CATHPGANVLTF.

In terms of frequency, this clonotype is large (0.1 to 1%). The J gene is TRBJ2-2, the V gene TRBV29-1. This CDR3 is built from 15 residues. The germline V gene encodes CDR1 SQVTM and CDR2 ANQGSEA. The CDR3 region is CSVEWETANTGELFF.

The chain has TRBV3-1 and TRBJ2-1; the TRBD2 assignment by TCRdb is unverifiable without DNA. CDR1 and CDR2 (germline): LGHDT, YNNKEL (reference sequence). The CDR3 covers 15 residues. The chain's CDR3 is CASSHPGLPNNEQFF.

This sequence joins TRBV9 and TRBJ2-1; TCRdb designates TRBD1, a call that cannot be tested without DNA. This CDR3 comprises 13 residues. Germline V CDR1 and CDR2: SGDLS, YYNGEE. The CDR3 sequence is CASSPPRSDEQFF. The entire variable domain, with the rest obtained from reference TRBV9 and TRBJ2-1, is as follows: DSGVTQTPKHLITATGQRVTLRCSPRSGDLSVYWYQQSLDQGLQFLIQYYNGEERAKGNILERFSAQQFPDLHSELNLSSLELGDSALYFCASSPPRSDEQFFGPGTRLTVL.

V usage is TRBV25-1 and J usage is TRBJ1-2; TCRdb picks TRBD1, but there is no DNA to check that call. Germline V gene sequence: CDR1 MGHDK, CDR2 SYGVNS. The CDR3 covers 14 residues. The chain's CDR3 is CASSESGGGGGYTF.

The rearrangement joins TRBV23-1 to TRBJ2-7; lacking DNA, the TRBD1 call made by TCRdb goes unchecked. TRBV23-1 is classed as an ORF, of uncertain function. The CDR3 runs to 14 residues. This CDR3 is CASSQGDRTYEQYF.

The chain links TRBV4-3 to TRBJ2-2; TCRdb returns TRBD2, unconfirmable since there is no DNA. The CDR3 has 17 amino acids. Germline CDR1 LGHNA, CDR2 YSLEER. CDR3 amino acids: CASSQDGRGAFTGELFF.

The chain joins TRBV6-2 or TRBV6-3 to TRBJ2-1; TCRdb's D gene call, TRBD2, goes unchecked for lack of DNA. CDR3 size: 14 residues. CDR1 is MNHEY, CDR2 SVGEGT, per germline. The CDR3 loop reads CASSYDRDLHEQFF.

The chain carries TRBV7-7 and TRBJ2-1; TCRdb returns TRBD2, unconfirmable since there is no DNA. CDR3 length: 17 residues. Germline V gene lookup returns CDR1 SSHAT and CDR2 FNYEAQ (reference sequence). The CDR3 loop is CASSLAPGLASNNEQFF.

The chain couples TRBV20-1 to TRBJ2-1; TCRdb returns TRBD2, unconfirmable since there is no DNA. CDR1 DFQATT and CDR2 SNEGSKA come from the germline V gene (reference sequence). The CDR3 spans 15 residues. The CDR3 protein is CSARDIAGEDNEQFF.

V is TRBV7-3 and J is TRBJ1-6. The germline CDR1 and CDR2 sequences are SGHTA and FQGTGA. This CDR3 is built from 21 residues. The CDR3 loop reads CASSLMGRGLTDSNFNSPLHF.

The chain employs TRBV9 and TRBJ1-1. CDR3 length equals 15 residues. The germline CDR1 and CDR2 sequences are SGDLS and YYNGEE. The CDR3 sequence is CASSVGGNLNTEAFF. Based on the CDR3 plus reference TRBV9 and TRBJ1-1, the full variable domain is DSGVTQTPKHLITATGQRVTLRCSPRSGDLSVYWYQQSLDQGLQFLIQYYNGEERAKGNILERFSAQQFPDLHSELNLSSLELGDSALYFCASSVGGNLNTEAFFGQGTRLTVV.